The sequence of this TCR beta chain was determined in a study of cytomegalovirus exposure and HLA in healthy donors. Profiling relied on immunoSEQ multiplex PCR, and the TCRdb table lists in-frame clones only, not all of them. The sample holds 150,000 to 200,000 clones, about nine tenths seen once. The germline V gene encodes CDR1 SGHVS and CDR2 FQNEAQ. Trimming removed 3 bases from V and 14 bases from J, with 13 bases in between. CDR3 length: 12 amino acids. The receptor's source is a woman under 30 in good health and CMV-seropositive. The J gene is TRBJ1-4, the V gene TRBV7-8; no definite D call. Sequencing was carried out using PBMCs. The chain's CDR3 is CASSFNTETLFF. The CDR3 DNA is TGTGCCAGCAGCTTTAACACGGAGACTCTGTTTTTT.